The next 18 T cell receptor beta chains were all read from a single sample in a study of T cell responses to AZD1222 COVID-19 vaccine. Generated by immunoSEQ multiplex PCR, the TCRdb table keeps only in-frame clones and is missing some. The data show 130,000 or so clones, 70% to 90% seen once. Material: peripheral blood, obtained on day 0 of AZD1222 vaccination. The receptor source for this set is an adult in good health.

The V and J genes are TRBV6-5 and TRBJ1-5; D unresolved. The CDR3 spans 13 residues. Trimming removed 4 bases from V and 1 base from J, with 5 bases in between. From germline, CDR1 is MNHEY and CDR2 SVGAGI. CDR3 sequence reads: CASSSGSNQPQHF. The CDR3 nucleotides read TGTGCCAGCAGTTCCGGGAGCAATCAGCCCCAGCATTTT.

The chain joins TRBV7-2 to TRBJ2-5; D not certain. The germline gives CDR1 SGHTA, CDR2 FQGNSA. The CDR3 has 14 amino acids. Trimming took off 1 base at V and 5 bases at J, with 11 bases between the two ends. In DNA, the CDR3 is TGTGCCAGCAGCTTAGGGTTGAGGCGCGAGACCCAGTACTTC. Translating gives CASSLGLRRETQYF.

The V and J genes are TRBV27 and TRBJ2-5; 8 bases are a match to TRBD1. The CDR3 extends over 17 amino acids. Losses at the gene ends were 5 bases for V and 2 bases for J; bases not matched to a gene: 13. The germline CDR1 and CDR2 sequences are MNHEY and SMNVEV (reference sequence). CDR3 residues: CASSPGQGLVSQETQYF. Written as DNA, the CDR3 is TGTGCCAGCAGTCCCGGACAGGGATTAGTATCGCAAGAGACCCAGTACTTC.

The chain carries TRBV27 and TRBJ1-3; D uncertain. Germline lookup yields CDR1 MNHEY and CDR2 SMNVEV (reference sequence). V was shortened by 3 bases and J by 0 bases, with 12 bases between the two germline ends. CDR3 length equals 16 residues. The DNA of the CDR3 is TGTGCCAGCAGTTTTGGCCCCGGGAGCTCTGGAAACACCATATATTTT. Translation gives CASSFGPGSSGNTIYF.

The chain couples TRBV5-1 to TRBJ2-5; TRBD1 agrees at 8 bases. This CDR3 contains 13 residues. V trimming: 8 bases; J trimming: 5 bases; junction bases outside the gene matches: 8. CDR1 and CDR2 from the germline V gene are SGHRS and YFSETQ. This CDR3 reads CASFGQGGETQYF. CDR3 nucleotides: TGCGCCAGTTTCGGACAGGGCGGGGAGACCCAGTACTTC.

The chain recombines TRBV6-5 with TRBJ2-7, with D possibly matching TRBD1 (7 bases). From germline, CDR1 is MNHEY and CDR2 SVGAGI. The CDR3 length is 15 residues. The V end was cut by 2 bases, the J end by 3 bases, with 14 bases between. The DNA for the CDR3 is TGTGCCAGCAGTTACGCAAACAGGGGAGGCTACGAGCAGTACTTC. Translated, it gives CASSYANRGGYEQYF.

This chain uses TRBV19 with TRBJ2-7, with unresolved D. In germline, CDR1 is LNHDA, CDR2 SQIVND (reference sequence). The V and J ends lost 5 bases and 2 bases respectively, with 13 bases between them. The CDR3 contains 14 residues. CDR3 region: CASSADRYPYEQYF. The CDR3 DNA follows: TGTGCCAGTAGTGCGGACCGATATCCCTACGAGCAGTACTTC.

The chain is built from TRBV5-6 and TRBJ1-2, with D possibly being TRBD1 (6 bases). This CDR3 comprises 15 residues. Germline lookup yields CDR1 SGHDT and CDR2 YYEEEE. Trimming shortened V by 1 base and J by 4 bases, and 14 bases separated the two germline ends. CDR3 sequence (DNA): TGTGCCAGCAGCTTGTCGGGGGCGCGGGGCTATGGCTACACCTTC. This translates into CASSLSGARGYGYTF.

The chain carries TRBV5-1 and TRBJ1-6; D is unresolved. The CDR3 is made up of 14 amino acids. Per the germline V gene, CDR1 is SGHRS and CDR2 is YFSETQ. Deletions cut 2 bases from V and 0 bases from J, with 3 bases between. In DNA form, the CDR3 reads TGCGCCAGCAGCTTTGTCTCCTATAATTCACCCCTCCACTTT. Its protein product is CASSFVSYNSPLHF.

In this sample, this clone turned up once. This chain's CDR3 is CASSTTGVGEAFF. The CDR3 nucleotides are TGTGCCAGCAGCACCACAGGGGTGGGTGAAGCTTTCTTT. V is TRBV11-2 and J is TRBJ1-1, with 7 bases matching TRBD1. Germline CDR1 is SGHAT and CDR2 is FQNNGV. The CDR3 length is 13 residues. J lost 7 bases, V lost 5 bases, and 7 bases had no gene match.

CDR3 loop: CASSLLPIATNEKLFF. CDR3 coding DNA: TGTGCCAGCAGCTTACTCCCAATCGCAACTAATGAAAAACTGTTTTTT. This chain links TRBV7-8 with TRBJ1-4, with D hard to call. Trimming pared 2 bases from V and 0 bases from J, leaving 10 bases between. From germline, CDR1 is SGHVS and CDR2 FQNEAQ. The CDR3 spans 16 residues.

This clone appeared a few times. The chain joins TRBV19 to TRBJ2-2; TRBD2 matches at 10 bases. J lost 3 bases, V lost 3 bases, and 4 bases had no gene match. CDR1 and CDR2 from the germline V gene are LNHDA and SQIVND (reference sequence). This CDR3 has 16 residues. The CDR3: CASSIPLAGDTGELFF. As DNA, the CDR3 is TGTGCCAGTAGTATCCCGCTAGCGGGGGACACCGGGGAGCTGTTTTTT.

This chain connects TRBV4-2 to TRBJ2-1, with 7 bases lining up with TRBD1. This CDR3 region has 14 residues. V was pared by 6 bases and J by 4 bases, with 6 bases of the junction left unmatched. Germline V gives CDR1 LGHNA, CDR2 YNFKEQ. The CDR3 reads CASRPTGTYNEQFF. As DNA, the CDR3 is TGTGCCAGCAGACCGACAGGGACGTACAATGAGCAGTTCTTC.

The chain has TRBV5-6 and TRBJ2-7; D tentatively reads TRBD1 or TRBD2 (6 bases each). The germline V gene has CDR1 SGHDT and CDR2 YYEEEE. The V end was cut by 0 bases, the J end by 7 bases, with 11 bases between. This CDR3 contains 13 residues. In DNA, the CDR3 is TGTGCCAGCAGCTTGGCCAGGGGAGGAGAGCAGTACTTC. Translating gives CASSLARGGEQYF.

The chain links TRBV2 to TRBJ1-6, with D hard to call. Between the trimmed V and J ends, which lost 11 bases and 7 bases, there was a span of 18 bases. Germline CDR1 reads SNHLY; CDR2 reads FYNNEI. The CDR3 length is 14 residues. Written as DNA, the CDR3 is TGTGCCGGGTCAAGCGGGCGCCGAAATTCACCCCTCCACTTT. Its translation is CAGSSGRRNSPLHF.

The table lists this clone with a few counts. CDR3 protein: CASSLDPSRYEQYF. In nucleotides, the CDR3 is TGCGCCAGCAGCTTGGATCCAAGCAGATACGAGCAGTACTTC. This chain joins TRBV5-1 and TRBJ2-7; D gene ambiguous. Germline V gives CDR1 SGHRS, CDR2 YFSETQ. This CDR3 is 14 amino acids long. Between the trimmed V and J ends, which lost 0 bases and 4 bases, there was a span of 11 bases. The entire variable domain, with the rest obtained from reference TRBV5-1 and TRBJ2-7, is as follows: KAGVTQTPRYLIKTRGQQVTLSCSPISGHRSVSWYQQTPGQGLQFLFEYFSETQRNKGNFPGRFSGRQFSNSRSEMNVSTLELGDSALYLCASSLDPSRYEQYFGPGTRLTVT.

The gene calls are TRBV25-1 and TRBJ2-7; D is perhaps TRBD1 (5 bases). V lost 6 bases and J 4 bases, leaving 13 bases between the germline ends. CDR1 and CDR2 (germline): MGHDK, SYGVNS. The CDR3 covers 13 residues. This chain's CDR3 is CASSETGPYEQYF. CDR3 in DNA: TGTGCCAGCAGCGAAACAGGTCCTTACGAGCAGTACTTC.

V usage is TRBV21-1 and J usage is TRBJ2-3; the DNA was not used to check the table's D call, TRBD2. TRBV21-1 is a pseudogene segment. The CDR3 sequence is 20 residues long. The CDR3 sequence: CASSHLVGGLADSSTDTQYF. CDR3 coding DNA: TGTGCCAGCAGCCACCTGGTTGGGGGACTAGCGGACTCTAGCACAGATACGCAGTATTTT.